This T cell receptor beta chain was captured by sequencing in a study of blood T cells in healthy people across ages. General study results and limits: Not knowing donor CMV status may have confounded expanded clonotype changes. Older age coincided with a roughly linear decline in TCR beta diversity per million T cells. The diversity estimates, figures obtained from one million T cells, were considered underestimates.

Extraction of total RNA produced a minimum of 5 micrograms from each sample. CDR1 is GTSNPN and CDR2 is SVGIG in the germline V gene (reference sequence). The CDR3 runs 15 residues. A word on this clonotype: The antigen is unknown. One junction end does not reproduce the germline sequence, and a read error may be involved.

A second about 6 to 12 cycle PCR used barcoded and J-beta primers. Using its own MiXCR run on the 5' RACE reads, TCRdb lists one record per CDR3 protein. Of about 400,000 distinct CDR3 sequences in the sample, 50% to 60% were seen once. This rearrangement joins TRBV30 to TRBJ2-5; TRBD2 matches at 10 bases. The TCR was taken from a man aged 55 to 70 in good health. Sequenced sample: blood. The CDR3 DNA reads TGTACCTGGAGTGCCCTGGGACTAGCGAATTCGGAGCAGTACTTC. Protein: CTWSALGLANSEQYF.